This TCR beta chain was identified in a study of human T cells and chemical hapten exposure. TCRdb used MiXCR to reprocess the RACE reads, holding one entry per CDR3 protein. The sample yields 270,000 or so distinct CDR3 sequences, 7.5% to 8% seen once. As for time point: pre-sensitization, week 0. The treatment: therapeutic diphenylcyclopropenone sensitization with weekly scalp DPC. Total RNA was isolated from unfractionated whole blood. Concerning this clonotype itself: This sequence may be a read error, since a much larger clone differs from it by one base.

CDR1 is KGHSH and CDR2 is LQKENI in the germline V gene. This CDR3 has 15 residues. Trimming cost V 0 bases and J 11 bases, with 14 bases left between them. This specimen consisted of whole blood, obtained in connection with sensitization to the hapten diphenylcyclopropenone (DPC). The V call is TRBV18, the J call TRBJ1-6, with a possible D match to TRBD1 (6 bases). This sequence originates from a man younger than 30 with alopecia areata. Some clones in this sample may be carry-over from other donors' samples. The CDR3 region is CASSPPPHRVPPLHF. The CDR3 DNA reads TGTGCCAGCTCACCACCACCCCACAGGGTGCCACCCCTCCACTTT. The whole variable domain, remainder taken from reference TRBV18 and TRBJ1-6, is NAGVMQNPRHLVRRRGQEARLRCSPMKGHSHVYWYRQLPEEGLKFMVYLQKENIIDESGMPKERFSAEFPKEGPSILRIQQVVRGDSAAYFCASSPPPHRVPPLHFGNGTRLTVT.